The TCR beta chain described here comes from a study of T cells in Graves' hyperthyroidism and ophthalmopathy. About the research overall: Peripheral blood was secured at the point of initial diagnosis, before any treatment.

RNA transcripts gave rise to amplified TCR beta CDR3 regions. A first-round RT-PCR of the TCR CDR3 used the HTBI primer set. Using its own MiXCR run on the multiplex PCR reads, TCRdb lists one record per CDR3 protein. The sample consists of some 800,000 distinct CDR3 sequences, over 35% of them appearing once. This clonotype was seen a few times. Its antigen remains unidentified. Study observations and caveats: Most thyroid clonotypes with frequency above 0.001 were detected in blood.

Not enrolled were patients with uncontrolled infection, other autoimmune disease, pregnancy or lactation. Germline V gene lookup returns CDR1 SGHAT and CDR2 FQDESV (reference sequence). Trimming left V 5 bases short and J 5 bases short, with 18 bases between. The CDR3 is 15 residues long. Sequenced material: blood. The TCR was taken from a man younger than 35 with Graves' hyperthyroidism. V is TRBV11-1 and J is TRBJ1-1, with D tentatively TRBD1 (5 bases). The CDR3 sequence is CASSLSRVIRTEAFF. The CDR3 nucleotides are TGTGCCAGCAGCCTGTCCAGGGTTATAAGGACTGAAGCTTTCTTT.